The present TCR beta chain was sequenced within a study of T cell responses to AZD1222 COVID-19 vaccine. V was pared by 4 bases and J by 5 bases, with 21 bases of the junction left unmatched. Germline loops: CDR1 SEHNR, CDR2 FQNEAQ (reference sequence). The CDR3 has 19 amino acids. Libraries were prepared by immunoSEQ multiplex PCR; TCRdb keeps only in-frame clonotypes and omits some of them. The sample contains about 100,000 clones, roughly 90% of which appear only once. The chain recombines TRBV7-9 with TRBJ2-7; 9 bases agree with TRBD1. Here the sequenced sample was peripheral blood, taken on day 0 of AZD1222 vaccination. The source of this sequence is an adult in good health. The CDR3 here is CASSSFTTNRGRLIHEQYF. Here the CDR3 DNA reads TGTGCCAGCAGCTCTTTTACCACTAACAGGGGGCGCTTGATCCACGAGCAGTACTTC.